The source of this T cell receptor (beta chain) is a study of T cells in Graves' hyperthyroidism and ophthalmopathy (dated by TCRdb to the late 2010s). A note on the overall study: Peripheral blood was sampled at the time of initial diagnosis, prior to any treatment. In addition, the study compared T-cell repertoires in thyroid tissue and in blood from several Graves' hyperthyroidism patients. For training and testing, the 100 or so patients in the discovery cohort were randomly divided in a 7:3 ratio. TCR Vbeta CDR3 sequencing of 135 peripheral blood samples (under 45 ophthalmopathy, 75 to 85 hyperthyroidism and about 17 progressor patients) is reported in the paper. A discovery cohort of roughly 100 patients, roughly 43 with Graves' ophthalmopathy and 57 with stable Graves' hyperthyroidism, was used to find distinguishing TCR V-J signatures. After sampling, hyperthyroidism patients received methimazole starting at 30 mg daily, and ophthalmopathy patients received high-dose intravenous methylprednisolone. An independent validation cohort of fewer than 20 hyperthyroidism patients and approximately 15 patients who later progressed to ophthalmopathy tested prospective prediction of ophthalmopathy. Broader findings and caveats from the paper: Most expanded thyroid clonotypes (frequency above 0.001) were also detected in blood, a finding suggesting that blood repertoires may reflect thyroid immune responses. No statistical method was used to fix the sample size in advance, and group allocation was not hidden from the investigators. A model built on a 13 V-J signature distinguished ophthalmopathy from stable hyperthyroidism, reaching over 85% sensitivity and about 81% specificity in cross-validation and 80%/75% in testing. In validation, progression to ophthalmopathy was predicted by the model with about 70% sensitivity and under 85% specificity, a median of about 6 months before onset.

The CDR3 holds 14 amino acids from the cysteine to the phenylalanine. The read is trimmed to its CDR3 DNA, 42 bases read in frame from base 1. Amplification of TCR beta CDR3 regions was carried out from RNA transcripts. The first round of RT-PCR for the TCR CDR3 was performed with the HTBI primer set and the Qiagen OneStep RT-PCR kit. A second multiplex PCR round built the libraries, followed by size selection and purification. Libraries were sequenced paired-end with 100 bp reads on an Illumina HiSeq2000. Concerning the study's data processing: SOAPnuke was used to process the raw data, removing reads that contained adapters or uncalled bases, had a mean Phred below 15, or lacked an exact match to the constant primer or identifier. COPE v1.2.5 was used to merge the high-quality paired reads, and each unique nucleotide sequence was defined as a clonotype. Clonotypes were aligned to IMGT TRBV, TRBD and TRBJ reference segments using MiTCR v1.1. Analysis was restricted to V-J combinations with a frequency above 0.0001, which covered roughly 99% of repertoires. A TCS score was defined as the ratio of F50 (clonal expansion) to E x V (chaos), with BLOSUM62-based TCRdist applied between CDR3 peptides within each V-J. Welch's t-statistics and random forest reduced around 550 V-J features to about 13, which were used in a naive Bayes classifier (R e1071). The public reads were quality trimmed at Q25 with fastp and then assembled into clones with MiXCR by TCRdb, keeping productive beta chains. Duplicate CDR3 protein sequences are folded into a single record with the most common DNA and genes. The V and J calls were not made by the authors but by TCRdb's processing. A total of hundreds of thousands of distinct CDR3 sequences appear in this sample, roughly 13% of them only once. The top ten constitute more than 4.5% of the sample.

In regard to this clonotype: It has no known antigen specificity. No base qualities exist here, and no much larger clone lies one base off it.

Hyperthyroidism patients were newly diagnosed, had a disease duration of under 2 months, and were aged 18 to 65 years. Exclusion was applied to patients with uncontrolled infections, other autoimmune diseases, pregnancy or lactation. Clinical symptoms, serum thyroxine and TRAb, thyroid ultrasound, and orbital computed tomography formed the basis for the diagnoses. Blood from progressor patients was drawn when they were first diagnosed with hyperthyroidism, before any ophthalmopathy symptoms appeared. Ficoll-Paque density gradient centrifugation was used to isolate PBMCs from around 10 ml of fresh peripheral blood. Patients classed as progressors first received a Graves' hyperthyroidism diagnosis and then went on to develop ophthalmopathy during follow-up. Total RNA was extracted with Trizol reagent, and quality was checked on an Agilent 2100 Bioanalyzer.

This receptor was taken from a woman aged 25 to 39 with Graves' hyperthyroidism that later progressed to Graves' ophthalmopathy. Sequenced input: blood. The V gene is TRBV3-2 and the J gene is TRBJ1-3. TRBV3-2 is reported as a pseudogene. The DNA sequence reads TGTGCCAACCTCGACAGAGTCTCTGGAAACACCATATATTTT. Its protein is CANLDRVSGNTIYF.